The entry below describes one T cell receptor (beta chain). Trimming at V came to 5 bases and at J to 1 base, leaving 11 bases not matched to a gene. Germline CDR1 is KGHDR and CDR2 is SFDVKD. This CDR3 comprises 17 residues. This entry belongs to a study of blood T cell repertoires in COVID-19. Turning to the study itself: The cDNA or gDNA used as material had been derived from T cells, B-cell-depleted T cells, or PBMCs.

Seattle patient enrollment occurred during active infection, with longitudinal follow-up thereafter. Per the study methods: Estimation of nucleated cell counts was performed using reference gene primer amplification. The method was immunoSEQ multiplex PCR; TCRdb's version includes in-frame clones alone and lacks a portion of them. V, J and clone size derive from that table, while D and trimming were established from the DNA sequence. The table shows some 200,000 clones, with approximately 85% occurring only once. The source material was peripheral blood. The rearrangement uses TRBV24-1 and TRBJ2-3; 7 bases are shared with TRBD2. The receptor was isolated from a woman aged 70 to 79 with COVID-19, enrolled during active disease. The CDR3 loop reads CATSGDYERIGTDTQYF. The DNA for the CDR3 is TGTGCCACCAGTGGGGACTATGAACGAATAGGCACAGATACGCAGTATTTT.